This entry is about one T cell receptor beta chain. Time point reported: pre-treatment sample, taken before nivolumab and TIL therapy. This was the immunoSEQ v3 assay. Only in-frame clones appear in the TCRdb table, and some are missing; sequencing was by immunoSEQ multiplex PCR. The sample consists of 45,000 to 75,000 clones, roughly 87% of them appearing once. The data are from a study of TIL therapy for anti-PD-1-resistant metastatic lung cancer. This CDR3 has 12 residues. The V and J ends lost 8 bases and 8 bases respectively, with 13 bases between them. V gene TRBV12-3 or TRBV12-4 combines with J gene TRBJ2-1, with D possibly called TRBD1 or TRBD2 (6 bases each). The sample consisted of blood, taken at baseline. This TCR derives from a person aged 25-85 years with non-small cell lung cancer. In DNA, the CDR3 is TGTGCCAGCTCGTCGGGGGCCGATGAGCAGTTCTTC. This codes for CASSSGADEQFF.